The 5 T cell receptor beta chains given below trace back to one sample, sequenced in a study of T cell responses to AZD1222 COVID-19 vaccine. This table comes from immunoSEQ multiplex PCR, and its TCRdb copy is limited to in-frame clones, with some not included. The table includes some 150,000 clones, around 90% detected once. The source material was peripheral blood, sampled 28 days after the second AZD1222 dose. The source of these receptors is an adult who received the AZD1222 COVID-19 vaccine.

V usage is TRBV5-5 and J usage is TRBJ2-7; D is undetermined. The CDR3 consists of 11 residues. Trimming removed 4 bases from V and 2 bases from J, with 4 bases in between. Germline CDR1 is SGHKS and CDR2 is YYEKEE (reference sequence). The CDR3 loop is CASSTTYEQYF. The CDR3 DNA reads TGTGCCAGCAGCACCACCTACGAGCAGTACTTC. The whole variable domain, filled in from reference TRBV5-5 and TRBJ2-7, reads DAGVTQSPTHLIKTRGQQVTLRCSPISGHKSVSWYQQVLGQGPQFIFQYYEKEERGRGNFPDRFSARQFPNYSSELNVNALLLGDSALYLCASSTTYEQYFGPGTRLTVT.

In the case of this clone: Other DNA sequences within the sample encode an identical CDR3. Written as DNA, the CDR3 is TGTGCCAGTTCCATGGACCGGAGCTCTGGAAACACCATATATTTT. This gives the protein CASSMDRSSGNTIYF. J is TRBJ1-3 and V is TRBV19; the D is unclear. Germline lookup yields CDR1 LNHDA and CDR2 SQIVND (reference sequence). Trimming removed 8 bases from V and 0 bases from J, with 14 bases in between. The CDR3 length is 15 residues. Using reference TRBV19 and TRBJ1-3 for the parts outside the CDR3, the full variable domain is DGGITQSPKYLFRKEGQNVTLSCEQNLNHDAMYWYRQDPGQGLRLIYYSQIVNDFQKGDIAEGYSVSREKKESFPLTVTSAQKNPTAFYLCASSMDRSSGNTIYFGEGSWLTVV.

This sequence joins TRBV20-1 and TRBJ1-1; TRBD1 is a possible D gene (6 bases). With 3 bases removed from V and 1 base from J, the gap between germline ends came to 15 bases. Germline CDR1 DFQATT, CDR2 SNEGSKA (reference sequence). This CDR3 has 15 amino acids. The CDR3 loop reads CSASPLTGGNTEAFF. The CDR3 DNA is TGCAGTGCTAGTCCCTTGACAGGCGGGAACACTGAAGCTTTCTTT.

The genes are TRBV18 and TRBJ2-1; D may match TRBD1 or TRBD2 (5 bases each). Trimming took off 1 base at V and 2 bases at J, with 12 bases between the two ends. Germline V CDR1 and CDR2: KGHSH, LQKENI. The CDR3 consists of 16 residues. CDR3 DNA sequence: TGTGCCAGCTCACCACGTGACGGGACCCCCTACAATGAGCAGTTCTTC. It translates to CASSPRDGTPYNEQFF. Drawing the rest from reference TRBV18 and TRBJ2-1, the complete variable domain is NAGVMQNPRHLVRRRGQEARLRCSPMKGHSHVYWYRQLPEEGLKFMVYLQKENIIDESGMPKERFSAEFPKEGPSILRIQQVVRGDSAAYFCASSPRDGTPYNEQFFGPGTRLTVL.

This chain uses TRBV6-5 with TRBJ1-1; no firm D call. This CDR3 has 12 amino acids. With 6 bases removed from V and 3 bases from J, the gap between germline ends came to 8 bases. Per the germline V gene, CDR1 is MNHEY and CDR2 is SVGAGI. The CDR3 DNA reads TGTGCCAGCAGCCTATCCGACACTGAAGCTTTCTTT. Protein product: CASSLSDTEAFF.